Listed here is a single T cell receptor (beta chain). The specificity of this receptor is unknown. Nothing much larger sits one base from this clone, and base qualities are not available. This record belongs to a study of shared clonotypes between healthy human individuals (dated by TCRdb to 2019 to 2021). For the wider study: A couple of women and three men aged 18 to 49 years were included in the cohort. For each donor, three plates each were used for CD4 naive and CD4 memory, two plates were used for CD8 naive, and one plate was used for CD8 memory. The study deeply sequenced blood TCR repertoires of several healthy adults to estimate repertoire size and the extent of clonotype sharing between individuals. To increase sequencing depth and limit assay-specific biases, TCR repertoire library preparation and sequencing were carried out by different laboratories using diverse techniques. Each donor's leukapheresis produced roughly between about 0.8 and 8.9 billion PBMCs. Broad study findings and their caveats: Sampling was limited to blood, and TCR repertoires in tissue likely differ from TCR repertoires in blood. Sharing across several donors was observed for roughly 5% of naive CD4, about 4% of naive CD8, roughly 2.3% of memory CD4, and about 0.38% of memory CD8 clonotypes. Because the study included only a small number of donors, the genetic and exposure-history diversity represented was limited. Pairwise subsampling indicated that sequencing depth was expected to affect the degree of clonotype sharing among donors. Even with the large sequencing depth, rarefaction of the sorted-subset datasets indicated that sequencing was incomplete. Higher generation probabilities were observed for clonotypes shared by all four sorted-subset donors than for non-shared clonotypes. Estimated clonotype richness was generally larger for naive than for memory subsets.

Donors were healthy HIV-negative adults with no recently reported acute infections or vaccinations. Every donor was a Caucasian adult living in Nashville, Tennessee, USA. Magnetic negative selection was used to enrich CD4+ T cells, after which naive cells were positively selected on CD45RA and the negative fraction became the memory subset. After blood collection by leukapheresis, PBMCs were isolated using Ficoll-Histopaque density gradient centrifugation and then cryopreserved in the vapor phase of liquid nitrogen. Analytical flow cytometry was used to check the purity and quantity of each magnetically sorted T cell population. Genomic DNA was isolated from every sorted fraction and measured by UV absorbance on a Nanodrop 2000c. As encoded in the germline V gene, CDR1 is KGHSH while CDR2 is LQKENI. CDR3 length: 14 amino acids, cysteine to phenylalanine. The retained sequence is limited to the CDR3, 42 bases, with the frame set at the first base. Cut back by 3 bases and 5 bases, the V and J ends lie 11 bases apart.

TCR CDR3 regions were amplified from genomic DNA by multiplex PCR using the deep immunoSEQ assay. Extracted genomic DNA from each cell subset was distributed evenly across all wells of several immunoSEQ 96-well plates, and each plate was treated as a replicate. For sorted subsets, approximately 190 ng genomic DNA, equal to some 28,000 T cell genomes, was loaded into each replicate PCR. Purified libraries were quantified with a Qubit 3.0 fluorometer, sized on a Bioanalyzer 2100, and re-quantified with the KAPA Library Quantification kit. Every immunoSEQ 96-well plate was sequenced on a dedicated single-read 150-cycle Illumina NextSeq 550 flow cell. The authors' pipeline ran thus. Because only junctional sequences without quality scores were contained in the immunoSEQ output, filtering matching that applied to full-length reads could not be performed. To assign V/J genes and CDR3, sequences were annotated against IMGT germline references using PyIR, a Python wrapper for IgBLAST v1.9. Reads were filtered out if the reads had weak V/J assignments (E-value above 1e-6), no CDR3, stop codons, out-of-frame junctions, or ambiguous translated residues. A V3J clonotype was defined by an identical inferred V gene, J gene, and CDR3 amino acid sequence. Percentage overlap between repertoires was computed as shared unique clonotypes divided by the size of the smaller repertoire. Three approaches were used to assess repertoire richness: RTK rarefaction, the Chao1 estimator, and Recon v2.1 estimates of unobserved clonotypes. Generation probabilities for all TCRbeta clonotypes obtained by the gDNA method from a handful of donors were computed using OLGA. TCRdb re-hosts the immuneACCESS table, in-frame sequences only. Its copies lack some clones; in the studies checked, an unresolved V gene accounts for under half of them, and the cause for the rest is not known. That table is the source of V, J and clone size, and D and trimming were worked out from the DNA. The sample has millions of clones on record, about 92% of them singletons. The ten biggest clones cover 0.13% to 0.15% of the sample.

The specimen sequenced was naive CD4+ T cells sorted from blood. Reading the label with the study, this specimen's cell subset or site is: CD45RA+ positively selected. The sequence derives from a man younger than 35 in good health. The rearranged segments are TRBV18 and TRBJ2-4, with a weak D call of TRBD2 (6 bases match). The CDR3 region: CASSPGREENIQYF. The nucleotide sequence reads as follows: TGTGCCAGCTCACCGGGTAGGGAGGAAAACATTCAGTACTTC.